The 10 T cell receptor beta chains in this list originate from one sample, sequenced in a study of blood T cell repertoires in COVID-19. Using immunoSEQ multiplex PCR, the repertoire was profiled, and TCRdb retains in-frame clones only, with some absent. The table includes 320,000 or so clones, around 90% detected once. The specimen was PBMCs or T cells enriched from blood (not recorded which). The receptors stem from a man in his sixties who had recovered from COVID-19.

This chain uses TRBV29-1 with TRBJ2-7, with D possibly matching TRBD2 (8 bases). This CDR3 is 14 amino acids long. Germline CDR1 SQVTM, CDR2 ANQGSEA. Deletions cut 4 bases from V and 3 bases from J, with 16 bases between. CDR3 region: CSVAGGTDDYEQYF. The CDR3 DNA is TGCAGCGTTGCGGGAGGGACAGATGACTACGAGCAGTACTTC.

The V call is TRBV11-2, the J call TRBJ2-5; TRBD2 might be the D (7 bases). CDR3 length equals 16 residues. V lost 1 base and J 5 bases, leaving 17 bases between the germline ends. CDR1 SGHAT and CDR2 FQNNGV come from the germline V gene. The CDR3 region has the DNA TGTGCCAGCAGCTTAGTTGGGGGGGCGCGGGTTGAGACCCAGTACTTC. Its translation: CASSLVGGARVETQYF.

The genes are TRBV6-5 and TRBJ2-1, with D perhaps TRBD2 (6 bases). This CDR3 contains 14 residues. CDR1 is MNHEY and CDR2 is SVGAGI in the germline V gene. Between the trimmed V and J ends, which lost 6 bases and 0 bases, there was a span of 9 bases. In DNA, the CDR3 is TGTGCCAGCAGGGGAGGTATCTCCTACAATGAGCAGTTCTTC. Translating gives CASRGGISYNEQFF.

This sequence joins TRBV29-1 and TRBJ2-1; 16 bases are a match to TRBD2. Germline values: CDR1 SQVTM, CDR2 ANQGSEA. This CDR3 region has 14 residues. Trimming at V came to 6 bases and at J to 5 bases, leaving 1 base not matched to a gene. The DNA of the CDR3 is TGCAGCGTGGGGACTAGCGGGAGGGACAATGAGCAGTTCTTC. Protein sequence: CSVGTSGRDNEQFF.

This clone was seen more than once but under ten times. The V call is TRBV18, the J call TRBJ1-4; TRBD1 matches at 7 bases. V lost 2 bases and J lost 6; bases outside the gene matches: 6. CDR1 is KGHSH and CDR2 is LQKENI in the germline V gene. The CDR3 totals 15 residues. The CDR3 spells CASSPIRQGHEKLFF. Written as DNA, the CDR3 is TGTGCCAGCTCACCAATAAGACAGGGTCATGAAAAACTGTTTTTT.

The chain combines TRBV2 with TRBJ1-5, with 8 bases lining up with TRBD1. The CDR3 runs to 14 residues. Germline V CDR1 and CDR2: SNHLY, FYNNEI. Unmatched junction bases numbered 9, after V lost 8 bases and J lost 6 bases. This chain's CDR3 is CASGFRGLAQPQHF. Written as DNA, the CDR3 is TGTGCCAGCGGGTTCAGGGGGCTAGCTCAGCCCCAGCATTTT. Using reference TRBV2 and TRBJ1-5 for the parts outside the CDR3, the full variable domain is EPEVTQTPSHQVTQMGQEVILRCVPISNHLYFYWYRQILGQKVEFLVSFYNNEISEKSEIFDDQFSVERPDGSNFTLKIRSTKLEDSAMYFCASGFRGLAQPQHFGDGTRLSIL.

This chain connects TRBV5-1 to TRBJ1-4; D uncertain. The CDR3 runs 12 residues. Trimming took 4 bases from V and 6 from J, leaving 7 bases between them. Germline V gene lookup returns CDR1 SGHRS and CDR2 YFSETQ. The CDR3 loop reads CASSGSDEKLFF. The CDR3 coding sequence is TGCGCCAGCAGCGGCAGTGATGAAAAACTGTTTTTT.

In DNA, the CDR3 is TGTGCCAGTAAAAGGGGGCTCGTCGGGGCCAACGTCCTGACTTTC. Its translation: CASKRGLVGANVLTF. The chain has TRBV19 and TRBJ2-6; TRBD1 aligns across 7 bases. This CDR3 spans 15 amino acids. After removal of 7 bases from V and 4 bases from J, the junction contained 7 bases not matched to a gene. CDR1 and CDR2 from the germline V gene are LNHDA and SQIVND (reference sequence).

The V call is TRBV6-6, the J call TRBJ2-7, with D hard to call. Germline V CDR1 and CDR2: MNHNY, SVGAGI (reference sequence). Deletions cut 0 bases from V and 3 bases from J, with 9 bases between. The CDR3 extends over 14 amino acids. In DNA form, the CDR3 reads TGTGCCAGCAGTTACTCAGCGTCGAGCTACGAGCAGTACTTC. Protein sequence: CASSYSASSYEQYF.

This rearrangement joins TRBV9 to TRBJ2-3; maybe TRBD2 (6 bases). Germline values: CDR1 SGDLS, CDR2 YYNGEE. V lost 2 bases and J 2 bases, leaving 15 bases between the germline ends. The CDR3 has 16 amino acids. CDR3 bases: TGTGCCAGCAGCGTCGGGACTTCGACGTCCACAGATACGCAGTATTTT. It translates to CASSVGTSTSTDTQYF.